The entry below describes one T cell receptor beta chain. This probably arose from a read error, given a far larger clone one base away. The data were obtained in a study of regulatory T cells in long-lasting Graves disease. Overall study: Less than 3 months of antithyroid drugs had been taken by newly diagnosed Graves' patients.

The V and J ends lost 4 bases and 8 bases, in that order; junction bases with no gene match: 4. The CDR3 is made up of 15 amino acids. Germline assignment: CDR1 SGHAT and CDR2 FQDESV (reference sequence). Documented time point: newly diagnosed GD, antithyroid drugs for less than 3 months. Researchers made the TCR library from RNA that was extracted from PBMCs. Libraries of TCR beta came from iRepertoire HTBI primers plus Arm-PCR of CDR3 regions. TCRdb passed the multiplex PCR reads through MiXCR, listing each CDR3 protein once. The sample yields hundreds of thousands of distinct CDR3 sequences, approximately 16% seen once. This same sample was also part of a study on T cells in Graves' hyperthyroidism and ophthalmopathy. As reported in that work: Clinical symptoms, serum thyroxine, TRAb, thyroid ultrasound and orbital computed tomography established diagnosis.

This sequence was found in a young woman with Graves disease. This sample comprised peripheral blood mononuclear cells (PBMCs), obtained at new diagnosis, from a patient treated with antithyroid drugs. The chain couples TRBV11-1 to TRBJ2-1; the match to TRBD2 covers 14 bases. CDR3 in DNA: TGTGCCAGCAGCTCGGGACTAGCGGGAGTGTATGAGCAGTTCTTC. Amino acids: CASSSGLAGVYEQFF.